This TCR beta chain derives from a study of blood T cells in healthy people across ages. Whole-study findings and limits: The long-lived group displayed more naive CD4+ cells, plus higher diversity, than the aged donors did. PBMCs were not sorted, which prevented a conclusive comparison of naive versus antigen-experienced cells.

A remark on this clonotype: Antigen: not known.

For the second PCR, which ran for 7 to 11 cycles, a sample-barcoded 5' primer and a J-beta primer mix were used. Every cDNA molecule bore a tag from a template-switch adaptor containing 12 random nucleotides. Each of the samples gave a minimum of 3 million paired-end reads that contained CDR3. TCRdb passed the 5' RACE reads through MiXCR, listing each CDR3 protein once. The table records around 710,000 distinct CDR3 sequences, around 40% of them present only once. The TCR originated in a woman aged 55-70 years in good health. The sample comprised blood.

CDR3 amino acids: CASSLAEVGLRTIQYF. Written as DNA, the CDR3 is TGTGCCAGCAGTTTAGCGGAGGTGGGCTTGCGGACCATTCAGTACTTC. The chain uses TRBV12-3 or TRBV12-4 and TRBJ2-4; D is possibly TRBD2 (5 bases). V shed 0 bases and J shed 9 bases, with 18 bases lying between them. The CDR3 covers 16 residues.